A single TCR beta chain is shown here with its context. Its antigen is currently unknown. This specimen belongs to a study of CD8 T cells in ankylosing spondylitis. General observations from the study: Disease-associated clones were CD8+ and fairly uncommon in peripheral blood. Reported data indicate significant enrichment of disease-linked clones within matched ankylosing spondylitis synovial fluid. Fewer than ten highly homologous variants made up a TCR beta motif that seemed to typify ankylosing spondylitis blood.

Germline V gene sequence: CDR1 MNHEY, CDR2 SMNVEV (reference sequence). V dropped 5 bases and J dropped 2; count of bases not matched to a gene: 5. The CDR3 is made up of 15 amino acids. In TCRdb, the 5' RACE reads were re-called with MiXCR into one record per CDR3 protein. The sample yields more than 150,000 distinct CDR3 sequences, 10% to 15% seen once. The sequenced sample was blood, either unsorted or a sorted T cell fraction (not recorded which). V is TRBV27 and J is TRBJ2-1; 8 nucleotides line up with TRBD1. This clonotype originated in a female donor with ankylosing spondylitis or in good health (not recorded which). In DNA form, the CDR3 reads TGTGCCAGCAGTCCTGGACAGGGACCCTACAATGAGCAGTTCTTC. Protein product: CASSPGQGPYNEQFF.